Shown below are 21 T cell receptor beta chains from a single sample sequenced in a study of T cell repertoires in cytomegalovirus infection. Each CDR3 protein is one row after TCRdb ran MiXCR on the reads. The sample lists approximately 910,000 distinct CDR3 sequences; around 30% were seen once. These receptors have no known antigen. The sample here was cultured CD8+ T cells from PBMCs, taken from culture after CMV antigen stimulation. Receptors were obtained from a human donor in good health (CMV status not recorded). Some clones in this sample may be carry-over from other donors' samples.

The chain recombines TRBV25-1 with TRBJ2-3, with D tentatively TRBD1 (5 bases). The CDR3 loop spans 15 amino acids. With 0 bases removed from V and 0 bases from J, the gap between germline ends came to 7 bases. Germline V gives CDR1 MGHDK, CDR2 SYGVNS. In DNA, the CDR3 is TGTGCCAGCAGTGAATACAGGGATAGCACAGATACGCAGTATTTT. This sequence encodes CASSEYRDSTDTQYF.

The chain has TRBV12-3 or TRBV12-4 and TRBJ1-2; no clear D gene. Trimming took 7 bases from V and 8 from J, leaving 17 bases between them. This CDR3 region has 13 residues. CDR3 sequence (DNA): TGTGCCAGCAACCTGATCCCGGAGGGCGGCTACACCTTC. It translates to CASNLIPEGGYTF.

This clonotype was picked up many times. The rearrangement links TRBV12-3 or TRBV12-4 to TRBJ1-5; D not certain. This CDR3 contains 11 residues. V was pared by 7 bases and J by 4 bases, with 5 bases between. CDR3 in amino acids: CASKGNQPQHF. The CDR3 DNA reads as TGTGCCAGCAAAGGGAATCAGCCCCAGCATTTT.

Remarks on this clonotype: A junction end diverges from the germline sequence, so it may reflect a read error. CDR3: CASSPGGAEVF. DNA for the CDR3: TGTGCCAGCAGTCCAGGGGGCGCGGAGGTCTTC. The chain couples TRBV12-3 or TRBV12-4 to TRBJ2-1; 8 bases map to TRBD1. The CDR3 loop spans 11 amino acids.

A remark on this clonotype: It may be a read error: a sequence one base away is much more abundant. The gene calls are TRBV7-8 and TRBJ2-7, with D perhaps being TRBD1 or TRBD2 (6 bases each). CDR1 SGHVS and CDR2 FQNEAQ come from the germline V gene. Trimming shortened V by 7 bases and J by 5 bases, and 21 bases separated the two germline ends. The CDR3 contains 15 residues. This CDR3 is CASTLGWRGVDEQYF. The CDR3 DNA is TGTGCCAGCACCCTGGGGTGGAGGGGGGTGGACGAGCAGTACTTC.

This clonotype showed up many times. The rearrangement uses TRBV14 and TRBJ2-5, with 11 positions matching TRBD2. V trimming: 0 bases; J trimming: 4 bases; junction bases outside the gene matches: 4. Germline V gene sequence: CDR1 SGHDN, CDR2 FVKESK. This CDR3 is built from 16 residues. CDR3 DNA: TGTGCCAGCAGCCAAGATCGACTAGCGGGGAGAGAGACCCAGTACTTC. Protein product: CASSQDRLAGRETQYF.

This clonotype was seen only a few times. This sequence joins TRBV19 and TRBJ1-2; 7 bases map to TRBD1. CDR1 is LNHDA and CDR2 is SQIVND in the germline V gene (reference sequence). The CDR3 covers 16 residues. Unmatched junction bases numbered 9, after V lost 2 bases and J lost 3 bases. The CDR3 nucleotides are TGTGCCAGTAGTATAAACTCGGGACAGACCTACTATGGCTACACCTTC. This gives the protein CASSINSGQTYYGYTF.

CDR3 in DNA: TGCGCCAGCAGCCCCGACAGGCTAGATGAAAAACTGTTTTTT. Amino acids: CASSPDRLDEKLFF. This chain links TRBV5-1 with TRBJ1-4; D is perhaps TRBD1 (6 bases). Trimming left V 4 bases short and J 6 bases short, with 13 bases between. The CDR3 spans 14 residues. Germline loops: CDR1 SGHRS, CDR2 YFSETQ.

This clonotype occurred a few times. The chain combines TRBV7-8 with TRBJ1-2, with 8 bases that match TRBD1. This CDR3 spans 15 amino acids. CDR1 is SGHVS, CDR2 FQNEAQ, per germline. The trim removed 2 bases at V and 1 base at J, leaving 3 bases unmatched. As DNA, the CDR3 is TGTGCCAGCAGCTTATTCGACAGGGGTAACTATGGCTACACCTTC. It translates to CASSLFDRGNYGYTF. Together with reference TRBV7-8 and TRBJ1-2, the CDR3 gives the full variable domain: GAGVSQSPRYKVAKRGQDVALRCDPISGHVSLFWYQQALGQGPEFLTYFQNEAQLDKSGLPSDRFFAERPEGSVSTLKIQRTQQEDSAVYLCASSLFDRGNYGYTFGSGTRLTVV.

The chain has TRBV19 and TRBJ1-1; D ambiguous. CDR1 and CDR2 (germline): LNHDA, SQIVND (reference sequence). Trimming pared 3 bases from V and 0 bases from J, leaving 8 bases between. The CDR3 has 14 amino acids. The CDR3 protein is CASSIDGLNTEAFF. As DNA, the CDR3 is TGTGCCAGTAGTATCGACGGGCTGAACACTGAAGCTTTCTTT. The full variable domain, in which reference TRBV19 and TRBJ1-1 provide the parts outside the CDR3, is DGGITQSPKYLFRKEGQNVTLSCEQNLNHDAMYWYRQDPGQGLRLIYYSQIVNDFQKGDIAEGYSVSREKKESFPLTVTSAQKNPTAFYLCASSIDGLNTEAFFGQGTRLTVV.

This clonotype was found a few times. V gene TRBV6-1 combines with J gene TRBJ2-7; TRBD1 matches at 8 bases. Per the germline V gene, CDR1 is MNHNS and CDR2 is SASEGT. The CDR3 is 15 residues long. Losses at the gene ends were 5 bases for V and 5 bases for J; bases not matched to a gene: 11. CDR3: CASSKGQGEADEQYV. The CDR3 DNA is TGTGCCAGCAGTAAAGGACAGGGAGAAGCGGACGAGCAGTACGTC.

This clonotype was detected only a few times. The gene calls are TRBV10-3 and TRBJ2-2; D not resolved. The V end lost 6 bases, the J end lost 2 bases, and 7 bases lay between the germline ends. This CDR3 is 13 amino acids long. CDR1 is ENHRY, CDR2 SYGVKD, per germline. The CDR3 is CAIRMDNTGELFF. The CDR3 DNA reads TGTGCCATCAGAATGGACAACACCGGGGAGCTGTTTTTT.

The chain carries TRBV4-1 and TRBJ2-7; 10 bases are a match to TRBD1. Germline V gene sequence: CDR1 MGHRA, CDR2 YSYEKL. V was clipped by 4 bases and J by 5 bases; unmatched bases: 8. There are 15 residues in the CDR3. As DNA, the CDR3 is TGCGCCAGCAGCCGGTTCTCCGGGACAGGGGACGAGCAGTACTTC. It is translated as CASSRFSGTGDEQYF.

The genes are TRBV27 and TRBJ2-7; D unresolved. Trimming removed 2 bases at V and 6 bases at J, with 14 bases between. The germline V gene encodes CDR1 MNHEY and CDR2 SMNVEV (reference sequence). The CDR3 covers 14 residues. The CDR3 sequence: CASSLNPGRTEQYV. CDR3 nucleotide sequence: TGTGCCAGCAGTTTAAACCCAGGAAGGACCGAGCAGTACGTC.

This sequence joins TRBV2 and TRBJ2-7; maybe TRBD1 (7 bases). The CDR3 totals 14 residues. The V gene's germline CDR1 is SNHLY and CDR2 FYNNEI. V shed 4 bases and J shed 3 bases, with 13 bases lying between them. CDR3 DNA sequence: TGTGCCAGCAGTGGGGCAGGGGGGTTCTACGAGCAGTACTTC. It translates to CASSGAGGFYEQYF.

The chain links TRBV29-1 to TRBJ2-1, with D possibly being TRBD1 (5 bases). CDR3 length equals 13 residues. Trimming pared 3 bases from V and 8 bases from J, leaving 14 bases between. CDR1 and CDR2 (germline): SQVTM, ANQGSEA. The CDR3 here is CSVDGQGGDEQFF. The CDR3 region has the DNA TGCAGCGTTGATGGGCAGGGTGGGGATGAGCAGTTCTTC.

With respect to this clonotype: Just one base apart from a much larger clone, this may be a read error. The chain joins TRBV7-6 to TRBJ1-2, with 8 nucleotides matching TRBD1. The germline V gene has CDR1 SGHVS and CDR2 FNYEAQ. The CDR3 sequence is 14 residues long. For the CDR3, the DNA is TGTGCCAGCAGCCCCCGGGACAGGCGGCATGGCTGCACCTTC. Protein sequence: CASSPRDRRHGCTF.

The sample holds a few counts of this clonotype. The gene calls are TRBV27 and TRBJ1-5; tentatively, D is TRBD1 (5 bases). This CDR3 contains 15 residues. Trimming left V 5 bases short and J 5 bases short, with 16 bases between. The germline CDR1 and CDR2 sequences are MNHEY and SMNVEV (reference sequence). The CDR3 loop reads CASSPFWGSYQPQHF. CDR3 coding DNA: TGTGCCAGCAGTCCATTCTGGGGCAGTTATCAGCCCCAGCATTTT.

The chain links TRBV12-3 or TRBV12-4 to TRBJ2-5; no reliable D call. The CDR3 totals 12 residues. The ends were cut back, 6 bases at V and 4 bases at J, with 9 bases in the middle. The CDR3 DNA follows: TGTGCCAGCAGAAGTTCGGGAGAGACCCAGTACTTC. Amino acid sequence: CASRSSGETQYF.

This clonotype was seen at least ten times. This chain joins TRBV7-6 and TRBJ2-1; D perhaps matches TRBD2 (5 bases). V was trimmed by 6 bases and J by 5 bases, leaving 23 bases between them. The CDR3 sequence is 17 residues long. CDR1 is SGHVS and CDR2 is FNYEAQ in the germline V gene. For the CDR3, the DNA is TGTGCCAGCAGGCTCGCCAGCGGACCTATTTTAAACAATGAGCAGTTCTTC. Translated, it gives CASRLASGPILNNEQFF.

The rearrangement joins TRBV6-5 to TRBJ2-7; the D call may be TRBD1 or TRBD2 (5 bases each). V shed 0 bases and J shed 4 bases, with 19 bases lying between them. Germline values: CDR1 MNHEY, CDR2 SVGAGI. The CDR3 extends over 17 amino acids. This CDR3 reads CASSYSTEGPLYYEQYF. CDR3 DNA: TGTGCCAGCAGTTACTCGACTGAGGGGCCTTTATATTACGAGCAGTACTTC.